This T cell receptor beta chain was sequenced for a study of OX40 agonist ivuxolimab in advanced cancers. The study, taken as a whole, reports: The study found that CD8+ T cells averaged more expanded clones than CD4+.

About this clone itself: What it binds is not known.

Clones were read by immunoSEQ multiplex PCR, and TCRdb kept only the in-frame ones, dropping some. The sample lists 30,000 to 40,000 clones, about 93% occurring once. Germline-derived CDR1 and CDR2 are LNHDA and SQIVND (reference sequence). V was shortened by 1 base and J by 6 bases, with 4 bases between the two germline ends. The CDR3 runs 12 residues. Blood draws occurred at baseline, cycle 4 day 1, and cycle 7 day 1. The J gene is TRBJ2-1, the V gene TRBV19; no clear D gene. The source was CD4+ or CD8+ T cells sorted from blood, collected in a trial of the OX40 agonist ivuxolimab. The TCR comes from an adult with an advanced solid tumor such as melanoma, head and neck, liver or kidney cancer. Here the CDR3 reads CASSIGANEQFF. The CDR3 DNA reads TGTGCCAGTAGTATAGGGGCCAATGAGCAGTTCTTC.